The rows below give T cell receptor beta chains drawn from one sample of a study of blood T cell dynamics during melanoma immunotherapy. Generated by immunoSEQ multiplex PCR, the TCRdb table keeps only in-frame clones and is missing some. The sample contains about 18,000 clones, approximately 90% of which appear only once. The source material was blood, sampled from a patient treated with checkpoint blockade. The origin of the receptors is a human donor with melanoma. Each CDR3 is given with its conserved first and last residue. Fields, in order: J gene, V gene, CDR3 protein.

>TRBJ1-1|TRBV18
CASSPRGPDAFF
>TRBJ2-1|TRBV10-3
CAISPGPAGGPTEQFF
>TRBJ1-2|TRBV7-6
CASSLGRGKGYTF
>TRBJ2-1|TRBV11-1
CASGLAGFYNEQFF
>.|TRBV30
CAWGRSDYEQYF
>TRBJ1-4|TRBV6-6
CASSPPGSEKLFF
>TRBJ1-2|TRBV27
CASSLGANYGYTF
>TRBJ2-3|TRBV19
CASSPGQGTDTQYF
>TRBJ2-2|TRBV5-4
CASSLGGTNTGELFF
>TRBJ1-1|TRBV11-1
CASSHRQMNTEAFF
>TRBJ2-3|TRBV27
CASAILKGHTDTQYF
>TRBJ1-5|TRBV15
CATSERSQGPSNQPQHF
>TRBJ2-7|TRBV27
CASRPYRDGSYEQYF
>TRBJ2-4|TRBV19
CASSIGSRSGDIQYF
>TRBJ2-3|TRBV10-1
CASSRGQGTDTQYF
>TRBJ2-2|TRBV2
CASTQRGGDTGELFF
>TRBJ2-7|TRBV6-1
CASTRGAFYEQYF
>TRBJ1-1|TRBV14
CASSQGVVTEAFF
>TRBJ1-5|TRBV7-9
CASSADRGNNQPQHF
>TRBJ1-1|TRBV18
CASSPMTGPGTEAFF
>TRBJ1-1|TRBV7-2
CASSLSGGHTEAFF
>TRBJ2-2|TRBV7-8
CASSLDSAGLTGELFF
>TRBJ1-2|TRBV7-9
CASSFEVPGYTF
>TRBJ2-7|TRBV5-6
CASSLGIYYEQYF
>TRBJ1-2|TRBV6-4
CASSNPGQPGGYTF
>TRBJ1-2|TRBV28
CASLRDGIYGYTF
>TRBJ1-2|TRBV10-3
CATKGTGDYGYTF
>TRBJ2-1|TRBV2
CASSVTSSYNEQFF
>TRBJ1-2|TRBV2
CASRGTGDGYTF
>TRBJ1-1|TRBV30
CAWSRDPNTEAFF
>TRBJ2-2|TRBV12-5
CASGAASGGLAGAKAGELFF
>TRBJ2-3|TRBV6-4
CASSQAGGPPYTQYF
>TRBJ2-3|TRBV7-8
CASPPTTGRSTDTQYF
>TRBJ1-1|TRBV28
CASSSLQAFF
>TRBJ1-2|TRBV7-2
CASSLARRQTYGYTF
>TRBJ2-3|TRBV5-1
CASSPDTDTQYF
>TRBJ1-2|TRBV19
CASSWDGNYGYTF
>TRBJ2-3|TRBV5-4
CASSPPESDTQYF
>TRBJ1-2|TRBV5-6
CASSRDRGVKGYTF
>TRBJ2-2|TRBV29-1
CSEQGVNTGELFF
>TRBJ1-1|TRBV6-5
CASSTQGYGYTEAFF
>TRBJ1-5|TRBV5-5
CASRGEAGGHQPQHF
>TRBJ2-3|TRBV2
CASRRTPADTQYF
>TRBJ1-3|TRBV19
CASISTPGNTIYF
>.|TRBV5-8
CASSPRYEQYF
>TRBJ1-5|TRBV7-2
CASSKTGGNQPQHF
>TRBJ1-3|TRBV10-3
CAISESGPWQLSSGNTIYF
>TRBJ1-5|TRBV6-1
CASRGTGQINQPQHF
>TRBJ1-6|TRBV11-2
CASSQGVLGQHNSPLHF
>TRBJ2-2|TRBV5-1
CASSLPGSNTGELFF
>TRBJ2-3|TRBV7-9
CASSPTSGNTDTQYF
>TRBJ2-3|TRBV7-2
CASSLADRNTQYF
>TRBJ2-1|TRBV2
CASSDRLMWGGTYNEQFF
>TRBJ2-3|TRBV4-3
CASSRSGLLTDTQYF
>TRBJ2-7|TRBV18
CASSAPTSYEQYF
>TRBJ2-7|TRBV30
CAWSGAYEQYF
>TRBJ1-6|TRBV4-3
CASSQDLGAGADSPLHF
>TRBJ2-7|TRBV6-1
CALAGGTNDEQYF
>TRBJ2-3|TRBV29-1
CSVDEKGTDTQYF